Sequencing of this T cell receptor (beta chain) was carried out in a study of blood T cell repertoires in COVID-19. Clones were read by immunoSEQ multiplex PCR, and TCRdb kept only the in-frame ones, dropping some. The data show roughly 70,000 clones, around 91% seen once. Trimming took off 2 bases at V and 3 bases at J, with 10 bases between the two ends. Germline CDR1 reads LGHNT; CDR2 reads FRNRAP. This CDR3 has 14 amino acids. The receptor was derived from a human donor in a cohort sampled during active COVID-19. Sequencing was done on a sample of peripheral blood. The chain combines TRBV12-5 with TRBJ1-2, with D uncertain. CDR3 amino acids: CASGLSRQDYGYTF. The CDR3 nucleotides read TGTGCTAGTGGTTTGTCGCGCCAGGACTATGGCTACACCTTC.